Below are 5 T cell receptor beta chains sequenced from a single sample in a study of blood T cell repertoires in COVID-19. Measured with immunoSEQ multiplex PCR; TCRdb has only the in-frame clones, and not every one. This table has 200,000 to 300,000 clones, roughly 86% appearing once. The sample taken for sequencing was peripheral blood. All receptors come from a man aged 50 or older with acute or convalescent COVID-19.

In DNA form, the CDR3 reads TGTGCCTGGACCAGGACAGGGCGGAACACCGGGGAGCTGTTTTTT. Encoded protein: CAWTRTGRNTGELFF. The V and J genes are TRBV30 and TRBJ2-2, with 8 bases fitting TRBD1. Germline V gives CDR1 GTSNPN, CDR2 SVGIG (reference sequence). Trimming at V came to 4 bases and at J to 1 base, leaving 5 bases not matched to a gene. This CDR3 is 15 amino acids long.

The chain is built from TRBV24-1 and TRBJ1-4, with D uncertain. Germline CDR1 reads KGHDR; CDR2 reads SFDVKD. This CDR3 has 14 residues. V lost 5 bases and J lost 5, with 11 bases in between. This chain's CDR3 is CATSGGLPNEKLFF. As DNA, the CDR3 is TGTGCCACCAGTGGCGGACTTCCCAATGAAAAACTGTTTTTT.

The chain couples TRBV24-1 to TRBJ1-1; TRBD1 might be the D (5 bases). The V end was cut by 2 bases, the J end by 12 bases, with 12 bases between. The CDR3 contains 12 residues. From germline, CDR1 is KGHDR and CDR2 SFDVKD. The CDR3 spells CATSDSQGRTFF. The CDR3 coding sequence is TGTGCCACCAGTGATTCTCAGGGTCGAACTTTCTTT.

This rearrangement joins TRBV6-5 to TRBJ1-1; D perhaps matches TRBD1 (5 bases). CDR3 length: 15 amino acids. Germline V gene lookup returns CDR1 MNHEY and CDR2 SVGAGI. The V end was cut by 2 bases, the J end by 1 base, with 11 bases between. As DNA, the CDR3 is TGTGCCAGCAGTTACGGCGGGGGACCGAACACTGAAGCTTTCTTT. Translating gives CASSYGGGPNTEAFF.

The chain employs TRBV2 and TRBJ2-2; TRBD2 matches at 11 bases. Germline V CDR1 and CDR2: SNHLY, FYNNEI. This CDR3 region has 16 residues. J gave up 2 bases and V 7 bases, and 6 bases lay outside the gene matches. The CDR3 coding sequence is TGTGCCAGCACCTTGGGACTAGCGGACAACACCGGGGAGCTGTTTTTT. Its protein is CASTLGLADNTGELFF.